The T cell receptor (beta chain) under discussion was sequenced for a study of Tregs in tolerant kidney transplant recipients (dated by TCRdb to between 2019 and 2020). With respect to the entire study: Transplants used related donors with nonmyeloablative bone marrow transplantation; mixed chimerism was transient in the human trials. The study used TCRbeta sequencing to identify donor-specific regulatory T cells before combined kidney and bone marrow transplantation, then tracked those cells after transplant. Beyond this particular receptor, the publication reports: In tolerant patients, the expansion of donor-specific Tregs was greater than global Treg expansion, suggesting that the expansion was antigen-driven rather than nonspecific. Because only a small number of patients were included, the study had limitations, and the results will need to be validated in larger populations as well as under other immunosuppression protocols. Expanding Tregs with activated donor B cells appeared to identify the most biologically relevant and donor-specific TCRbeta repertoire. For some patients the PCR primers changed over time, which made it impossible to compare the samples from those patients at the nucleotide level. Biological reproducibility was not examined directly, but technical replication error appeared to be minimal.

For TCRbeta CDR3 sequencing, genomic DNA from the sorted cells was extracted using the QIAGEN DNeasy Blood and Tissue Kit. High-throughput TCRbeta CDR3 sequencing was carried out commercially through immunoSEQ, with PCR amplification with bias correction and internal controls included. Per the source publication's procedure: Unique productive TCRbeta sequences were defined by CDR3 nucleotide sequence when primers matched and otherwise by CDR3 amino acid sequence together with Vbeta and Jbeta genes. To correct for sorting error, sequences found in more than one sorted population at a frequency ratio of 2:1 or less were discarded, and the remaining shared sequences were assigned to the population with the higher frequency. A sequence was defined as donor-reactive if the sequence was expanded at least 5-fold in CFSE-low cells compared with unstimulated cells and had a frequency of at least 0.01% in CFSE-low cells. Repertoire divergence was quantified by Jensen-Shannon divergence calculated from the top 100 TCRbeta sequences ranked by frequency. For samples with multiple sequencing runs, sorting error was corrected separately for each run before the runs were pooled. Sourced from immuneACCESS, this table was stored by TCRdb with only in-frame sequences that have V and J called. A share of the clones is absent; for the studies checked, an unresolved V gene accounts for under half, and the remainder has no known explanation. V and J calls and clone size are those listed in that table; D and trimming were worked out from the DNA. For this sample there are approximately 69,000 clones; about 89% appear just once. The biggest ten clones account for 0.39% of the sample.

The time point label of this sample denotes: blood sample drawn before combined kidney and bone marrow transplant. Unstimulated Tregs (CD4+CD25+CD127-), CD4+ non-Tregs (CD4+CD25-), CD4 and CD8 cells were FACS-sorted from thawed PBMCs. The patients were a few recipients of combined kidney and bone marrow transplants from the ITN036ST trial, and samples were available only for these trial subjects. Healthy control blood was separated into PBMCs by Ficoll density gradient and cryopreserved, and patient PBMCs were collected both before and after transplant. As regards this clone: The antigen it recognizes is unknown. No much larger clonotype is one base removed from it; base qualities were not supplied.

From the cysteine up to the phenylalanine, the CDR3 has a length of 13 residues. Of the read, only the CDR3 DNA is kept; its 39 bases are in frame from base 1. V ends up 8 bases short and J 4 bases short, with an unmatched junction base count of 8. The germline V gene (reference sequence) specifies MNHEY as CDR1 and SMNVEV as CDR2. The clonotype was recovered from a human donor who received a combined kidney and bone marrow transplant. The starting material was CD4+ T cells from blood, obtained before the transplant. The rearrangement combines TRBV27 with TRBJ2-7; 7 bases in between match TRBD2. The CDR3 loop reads CASAREAGYEQYF. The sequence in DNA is TGTGCCAGCGCTCGGGAGGCGGGGTACGAGCAGTACTTC.